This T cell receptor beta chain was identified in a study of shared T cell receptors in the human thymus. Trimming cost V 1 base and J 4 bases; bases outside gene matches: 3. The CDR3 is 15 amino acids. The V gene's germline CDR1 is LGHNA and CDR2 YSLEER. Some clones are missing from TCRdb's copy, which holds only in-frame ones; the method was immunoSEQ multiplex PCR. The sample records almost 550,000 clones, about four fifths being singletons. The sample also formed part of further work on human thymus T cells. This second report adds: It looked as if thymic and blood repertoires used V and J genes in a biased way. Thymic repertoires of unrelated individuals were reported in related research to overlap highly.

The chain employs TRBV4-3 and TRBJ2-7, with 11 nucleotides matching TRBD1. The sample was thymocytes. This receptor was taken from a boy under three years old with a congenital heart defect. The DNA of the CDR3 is TGCGCCAGCAGCCAAGTAAGGGACAGGGGGTACGAGCAGTACTTC. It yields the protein CASSQVRDRGYEQYF.